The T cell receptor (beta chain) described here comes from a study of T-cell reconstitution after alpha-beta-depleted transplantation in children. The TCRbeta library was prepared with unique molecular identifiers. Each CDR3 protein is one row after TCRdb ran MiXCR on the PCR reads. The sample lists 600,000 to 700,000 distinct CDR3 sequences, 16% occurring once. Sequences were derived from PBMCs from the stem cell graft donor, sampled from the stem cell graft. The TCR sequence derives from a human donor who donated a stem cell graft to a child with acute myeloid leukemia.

The CDR3 loop is CASSGQPQGGYNEQFF. DNA for the CDR3: TGTGCCAGCAGCGGACAGCCCCAGGGGGGCTACAATGAGCAGTTCTTC. This chain uses TRBV9 with TRBJ2-1, with D tentatively TRBD1 (7 bases). CDR1 and CDR2 (germline): SGDLS, YYNGEE. The CDR3 is 16 residues long. Between the trimmed V and J ends, which lost 3 bases and 3 bases, there was a span of 16 bases. Full variable domain (outside the CDR3, taken from reference TRBV9 and TRBJ2-1): DSGVTQTPKHLITATGQRVTLRCSPRSGDLSVYWYQQSLDQGLQFLIQYYNGEERAKGNILERFSAQQFPDLHSELNLSSLELGDSALYFCASSGQPQGGYNEQFFGPGTRLTVL.